This T cell receptor (beta chain) is from a study of blood T cell repertoires in COVID-19 (dated by TCRdb to the early 2020s). Regarding the study in general: Samples covering the acute and convalescent phases of COVID-19 were provided by collaborators in the United States, Italy and Spain. Where HLA class I and class II types were available, the types were taken from metadata supplied by the sample provider, not from assay-based typing. Samples were obtained from the ongoing ImmuneRACE study (first 160 participants) and from over 1,000 subjects provided by 6 global collaborators. The material from the prospective study consisted of cDNA or gDNA derived from T cells, B-cell-depleted T cells, or PBMCs. A de-identified subject ID, COVID-19 status, age in years and sex were almost always included in the sample metadata. The dataset comprised deeply sampled blood TCRbeta repertoires from subjects exposed to, actively infected with, or recovered from COVID-19. The repertoires were released in a freely available public database meant as a resource for research on the immune response to SARS-CoV-2. Points the paper makes about the study in general: How much clinical and demographic metadata was included differed by source and by participant, and the metadata was provided uncurated.

TCRbeta CDR3 regions were amplified from genomic DNA by means of the immunoSEQ Assay, a bias-controlled multiplex PCR. The study's own analysis went as follows. Nucleated cell counts per sample were estimated from amplification of reference gene primers within the assay. To quantify the absolute abundance of each unique TCRbeta CDR3 rearrangement, sequence reads were collapsed and filtered. Productive Simpson clonality was computed per sample as the square root of Simpson's diversity index over productive rearrangements. TCRdb stores this immuneACCESS table with in-frame sequences only. Part of the clones is absent; in the studies checked, under half of the shortfall reflects unresolved V genes, and no reason is known for the rest. V and J calls and clone size are those listed in that table; D and trimming were worked out from the DNA. The sample table contains over 250,000 clones; only one count was recorded for 86% of them. The ten largest clonotypes hold around 13% of the sample.

As encoded in the germline V gene, CDR1 is MGHRA while CDR2 is YSYEKL. After removal of 2 bases from V and 6 bases from J, the junction retains 7 bases not matched to a gene. The CDR3 measures 16 amino acids from cysteine to phenylalanine. CDR3 DNA only is kept here, 48 bases in frame from base 1. Note on this clone: The clone's antigen remains unknown. The input lacks base qualities; no much larger clone sits a single base away.

One collaborating source in Seattle enrolled patients during active infection and followed them longitudinally through the course of disease. Collaborating institutions collected whole blood in K2EDTA tubes following their own protocols. For TCRbeta analysis, collaborators shipped samples as frozen whole blood, isolated PBMCs, or DNA extracted from either of those sample types. Sequencing was done on a sample of peripheral blood. This clonotype was obtained from a woman aged 65 to 85 with COVID-19, enrolled during active disease. Recombination joined TRBV4-1 with TRBJ1-6, with 7 bases matching TRBD1. At the DNA level, the sequence is TGCGCCAGCAGCCAACCCCGGGACAGACGTAATTCACCCCTCCACTTT. This is translated as CASSQPRDRRNSPLHF.